This T cell receptor (beta chain) was documented in a study of T cell responses to AZD1222 COVID-19 vaccine. Study-wide results and limits: Spike-specific TCR depth and breadth grew after two AZD1222 doses. Sampling that yielded the repertoires occurred only after the peak T cell response. Clonal diversity was possibly underestimated, and white British individuals and females predominated among donors. Regions left unmutated in variants are reportedly the target of nearly half of spike-specific TCRs.

TCRdb's table, derived via immunoSEQ multiplex PCR, lists solely in-frame clones and lacks some. The sample includes fewer than 90,000 clones, 85% to 90% seen only once; the top ten take less than 9%. Points on this clone: Antigen specificity is unknown.

The input for sequencing was peripheral blood, taken 28 days after the second AZD1222 dose. This clonotype originated in an adult who received the AZD1222 COVID-19 vaccine.

CDR3 protein: CASSFGGRATDTQYF. Written as DNA, the CDR3 is TGTGCCAGCAGCTTTGGCGGGAGGGCCACAGATACGCAGTATTTT. The J gene is TRBJ2-3, the V gene TRBV5-5; 9 nucleotides agree with TRBD2. V shed 2 bases, J shed 2 bases, and the junction held 3 bases outside the gene matches. There are 15 residues in the CDR3. In germline, CDR1 is SGHKS, CDR2 YYEKEE (reference sequence).